This TCR beta chain was recorded in a study of HIV-infected patients and healthy controls. Study findings and constraints: Slight age and sex differences between study cohorts did not explain the diversity differences.

About 500 ng RNA was reverse transcribed with alpha and beta constant-region primers. Each of the alpha and beta chains got its own library through chain-specific third strand synthesis with indices. Each CDR3 protein gets one entry after TCRdb re-called the 5' RACE reads with MiXCR. Of over 3,500 distinct CDR3 sequences in the sample, 28% were seen once. Antiretroviral therapy had run roughly three months, about 14 weeks, before follow-up blood collection. The repertoire came from unfractionated whole blood and reflected all unsorted peripheral T cells. People with immunomodulatory therapy, recent vaccination or treatment interruptions were not enrolled. The germline gives CDR1 SQVTM, CDR2 ANQGSEA. Trimming stripped 4 bases from V and 7 bases from J, with 14 bases between. The CDR3 is 13 amino acids. This clonotype showed up just a few times. Its antigen is unknown.

The J gene is TRBJ1-5, the V gene TRBV29-1; perhaps TRBD1 as D (5 bases). Sequencing used blood, obtained during antiretroviral therapy. The clonotype originates from an adult with HIV infection. The chain's CDR3 is CSVGLSGRQPQHF. In DNA, the CDR3 is TGCAGCGTTGGGTTATCAGGGCGACAGCCCCAGCATTTT.